This T cell receptor (beta chain) appears in the sequencing data of a study of regulatory T cells in long-lasting Graves disease. The table lists this clonotype with many counts. Indicated time point: newly diagnosed GD, antithyroid drugs for less than 3 months. Making the TCR library involved RNA that had been extracted from PBMCs. Trimming shortened V by 0 bases and J by 7 bases, and 12 bases separated the two germline ends. The CDR3 length is 14 residues. Germline lookup yields CDR1 KGHSH and CDR2 LQKENI. CDR3-region Arm-PCR and iRepertoire HTBI primers produced the TCR beta libraries. TCRdb fed the multiplex PCR reads into MiXCR, producing one record per CDR3 protein. The sample lists 550,000 or so distinct CDR3 sequences, more than 10% seen once, with 8% to 10% in the top ten. These same records also appear under a second study, on T cells in Graves' hyperthyroidism and ophthalmopathy.

The TCR sequence derives from a woman aged 25 to 39 with Graves disease. The material was peripheral blood mononuclear cells (PBMCs), obtained at new diagnosis, from a patient treated with antithyroid drugs. The chain carries TRBV18 and TRBJ1-2; D not resolved. CDR3 nucleotides: TGTGCCAGCTCACCACCGAAGGGCTCCTCTGGCTACACCTTC. Its translation is CASSPPKGSSGYTF.